This TCR beta chain was profiled in a study of T cell repertoires in cytomegalovirus infection. About the study: Used in the study were CMV epitopes, some recently identified and HLA-C-restricted, others well-studied and HLA-B-restricted. A matching HLA type, together with CMV infection, was signaled by public TCR beta signatures. Findings and caveats of the study: Cumulative frequency of public TCR beta families picked out carriers of CMV plus the relevant HLA. HLA-C-restricted, CMV-specific TCR beta clonotypes were dominant ex vivo.

The germline gives CDR1 SGHTA, CDR2 FQGNSA. The V segment lost 2 bases and the J segment 2 bases; nucleotides outside the gene matches: 9. This CDR3 is 18 amino acids long. Using its own MiXCR run on the reads, TCRdb lists one record per CDR3 protein. The sample yields 830,000 or so distinct CDR3 sequences, around a third seen once. This clonotype was seen repeatedly, ten times or more. Its cognate antigen is unknown. The V and J genes are TRBV7-2 and TRBJ2-2; TRBD1 agrees at 9 bases. The receptor's source is a human donor in good health (CMV status not recorded). Some clones in this sample may be carry-over from other donors' samples. The sample was cultured CD8+ T cells from PBMCs, taken from culture after CMV antigen stimulation. CDR3 coding DNA: TGTGCCAGCAGCTTATACCCTGGGGGACAGGGAAACACCGGGGAGCTGTTTTTT. As protein: CASSLYPGGQGNTGELFF.